This section outlines one TCR beta chain sequence together with its context. The antigen is not known. This entry belongs to a study of Graves' ophthalmopathy and Graves' hyperthyroidism. Overall study results and limits: Blood contained most expanded thyroid clonotypes exceeding 0.001 frequency.

TCR beta CDR3 regions were amplified from RNA transcripts. First-round RT-PCR employed HTBI primers, with a second-round multiplex PCR after it. TCRdb called the multiplex PCR reads again in MiXCR, with one record for every CDR3 protein. The data show around 1,000,000 distinct CDR3 sequences, roughly 35% seen once. Lactation, pregnancy, uncontrolled infections and other autoimmune diseases were all grounds for excluding patients. The TCR was taken from an adult man with Graves' hyperthyroidism. The material sequenced was peripheral blood or thyroid tissue (not recorded which).

The CDR3: CASSPGTAGETQYF. For the CDR3, the DNA is TGCGCCAGCAGCCCTGGGACAGCCGGAGAGACCCAGTACTTC. The chain combines TRBV5-1 with TRBJ2-5; the match to TRBD1 covers 7 bases. The germline gives CDR1 SGHRS, CDR2 YFSETQ. The V gene end was trimmed by 4 bases and the J gene end by 4 bases; junction bases not matched to a gene: 7. The CDR3 is 14 residues long. The full variable domain, its missing parts supplied by reference TRBV5-1 and TRBJ2-5, is KAGVTQTPRYLIKTRGQQVTLSCSPISGHRSVSWYQQTPGQGLQFLFEYFSETQRNKGNFPGRFSGRQFSNSRSEMNVSTLELGDSALYLCASSPGTAGETQYFGPGTRLLVL.